These T cell receptor beta chains were read from a single sample in a study of control samples from healthy donors and cancer patients. TCRdb's table, derived via immunoSEQ multiplex PCR, lists solely in-frame clones and lacks some. The sample includes 79,000 or so clones, 85% to 90% of them seen just once. The specimen sequenced was PBMCs. The receptors derive from a woman in her fifties or sixties with colorectal cancer. The conserved cysteine and the conserved F or W are not part of the CDR3 here. A D gene is named only where the DNA matches it firmly. Clone size is stated in some rows and not others, as once, few, many or a class when expanded.

V gene	D gene	clone size	J gene	CDR3 protein
TRBV2	.	.	TRBJ1-6	ASRPTISPLH
TRBV19	.	.	TRBJ1-5	ASSIVRGLGTNQPQH
TRBV5-1	.	.	TRBJ2-3	ASSPRELASTDTQY
TRBV27	.	once	TRBJ2-5	ASSLRGQETQY
TRBV25-1	.	.	TRBJ1-2	ASSEYRGFGYT
TRBV6-2/TRBV6-3	TRBD1	once	TRBJ1-2	ASSLKTGIGYT
TRBV4-2	.	.	TRBJ1-2	ASSRKRDIGGATTNYGYT
TRBV4-3	.	few	TRBJ1-5	ASSQEGGQPQH
TRBV27	TRBD2	.	TRBJ2-2	ASSFDRGGTGELF
TRBV30	.	.	TRBJ1-6	AWRPQSQGAVSPLH
TRBV3-1/TRBV3-2	TRBD1	.	TRBJ1-3	ASSRDRGKGNTIY
TRBV24-1	.	once	TRBJ2-2	ATSDLSREGNTGELF
TRBV6-2/TRBV6-3	.	.	TRBJ2-3	ASSHSPSTGTQY
TRBV24-1	.	.	TRBJ1-1	ATSDSRVITEAF
TRBV6-5	TRBD1	.	TRBJ1-3	ASSPTGEPGNTIY
TRBV6-2/TRBV6-3	TRBD1	.	TRBJ1-1	ASSYSRTGKNTEAF
TRBV5-1	.	.	TRBJ2-3	ASSLGTGMRADTQY
TRBV5-1	TRBD1	once	TRBJ1-4	ASSTGQLYNEKLF
TRBV19	.	.	TRBJ1-1	ASRVRGPAVNPEAF
TRBV6-5	TRBD1	.	TRBJ1-2	ASSSTTGGGYGYT
TRBV6-6	TRBD2	.	TRBJ2-6	ASSRLAAASGANVLT
TRBV6-5	TRBD1	.	TRBJ2-5	ASSYGTEGETQY
TRBV7-2	.	.	TRBJ1-1	ASSLEIGAPVAF
TRBV5-1	.	.	TRBJ1-1	ASSLGRATNTEAF
TRBV19	.	.	TRBJ1-2	ASSIGNAPNYGYT
TRBV6-5	.	.	TRBJ1-5	ASNKFTDNQPQH
TRBV10-3	TRBD2	.	TRBJ2-2	AIMGGTSGGLITGELF
TRBV4-3	.	.	TRBJ2-3	ASRPGLSRTNTQY
TRBV25-1	.	once	TRBJ1-1	ASSEFGDTEAF
TRBV6-2/TRBV6-3	.	.	TRBJ1-1	ASSYDFDSLNTEAF
TRBV3-1/TRBV3-2	.	.	TRBJ1-4	ASSPRLGEKLF
TRBV7-2	.	.	TRBJ1-5	ASSLVGGNQPQH
TRBV5-1	.	few	TRBJ1-2	ASSLAGANYGYT
TRBV6-6	.	.	TRBJ1-2	ASSYSRENGYT
TRBV5-1	TRBD1	once	TRBJ1-1	ASSSTGMNTEAF
TRBV4-1	.	.	TRBJ2-2	ASSPQDTSTGELF
TRBV5-1	TRBD1	.	TRBJ1-1	ASQWDREYTEAF
TRBV10-1	.	.	TRBJ2-3	ASSESQGYTDTQY
TRBV9	TRBD2	.	TRBJ2-5	ASSVAGGDGAAQY
TRBV15	.	few	TRBJ1-5	ATSRDQQPQH
TRBV10-2	TRBD1	.	TRBJ1-2	ASSRDRDYGYT
TRBV28	TRBD1	.	TRBJ2-2	ASRLGTGDTGELF
TRBV5-5	.	once	TRBJ1-6	ASSLPGAHNSPLH
TRBV6-5	TRBD1	.	TRBJ1-6	ASRGTVDSPLH
TRBV29-1	.	.	TRBJ1-1	SVVATSTEAF
TRBV10-3	.	.	TRBJ2-3	AISVDQSSTDTQY
TRBV28	.	.	TRBJ1-1	ASIGTEAF
TRBV29-1	.	.	TRBJ1-1	SAEGGVGDDTEAF
TRBV24-1	TRBD1	.	TRBJ1-5	ATSDPRDRDPPPQH
TRBV20-1	.	.	TRBJ2-1	SASSPGHYNEQF
TRBV3-1/TRBV3-2	TRBD1	.	TRBJ1-4	ASSQTSGQGNEKLF
TRBV27	.	.	TRBJ1-1	ASSPGEYNTEAF